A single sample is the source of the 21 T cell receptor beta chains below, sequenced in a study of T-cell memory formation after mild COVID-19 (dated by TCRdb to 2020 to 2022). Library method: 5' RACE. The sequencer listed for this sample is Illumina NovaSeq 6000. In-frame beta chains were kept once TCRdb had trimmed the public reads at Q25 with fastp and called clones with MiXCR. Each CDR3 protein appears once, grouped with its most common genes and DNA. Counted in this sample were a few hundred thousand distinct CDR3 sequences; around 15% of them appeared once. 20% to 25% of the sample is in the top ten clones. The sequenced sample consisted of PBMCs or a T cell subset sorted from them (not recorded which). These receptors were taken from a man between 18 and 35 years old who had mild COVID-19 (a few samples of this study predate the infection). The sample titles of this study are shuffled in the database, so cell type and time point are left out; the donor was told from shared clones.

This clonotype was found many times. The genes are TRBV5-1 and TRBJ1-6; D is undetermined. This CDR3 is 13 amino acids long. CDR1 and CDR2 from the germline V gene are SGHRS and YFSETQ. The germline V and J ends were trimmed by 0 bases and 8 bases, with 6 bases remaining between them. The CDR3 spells CASSLDTDSPLHF. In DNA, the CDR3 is TGCGCCAGCAGCTTGGATACAGATTCACCCCTCCACTTT.

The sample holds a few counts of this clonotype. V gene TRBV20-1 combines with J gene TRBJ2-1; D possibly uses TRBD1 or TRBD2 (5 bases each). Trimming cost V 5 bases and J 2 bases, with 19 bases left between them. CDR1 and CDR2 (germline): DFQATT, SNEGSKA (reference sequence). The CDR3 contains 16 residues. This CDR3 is CSAVIVRAGTYNEQFF. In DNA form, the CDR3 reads TGCAGTGCTGTGATCGTGCGGGCAGGGACCTACAATGAGCAGTTCTTC.

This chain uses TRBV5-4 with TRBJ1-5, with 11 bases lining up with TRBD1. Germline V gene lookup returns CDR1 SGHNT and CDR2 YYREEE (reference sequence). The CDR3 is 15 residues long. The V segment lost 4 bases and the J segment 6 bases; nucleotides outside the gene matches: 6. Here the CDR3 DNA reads TGTGCCAGCAGCCCGGGACAGGGGGGGGGTCAGCCCCAGCATTTT. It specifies CASSPGQGGGQPQHF.

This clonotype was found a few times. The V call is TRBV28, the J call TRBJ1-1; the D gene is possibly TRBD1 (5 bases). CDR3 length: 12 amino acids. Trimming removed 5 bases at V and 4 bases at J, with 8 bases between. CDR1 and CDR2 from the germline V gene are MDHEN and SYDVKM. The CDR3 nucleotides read TGTGCCAGCAGTGACAGTTCCACTGAAGCTTTCTTT. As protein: CASSDSSTEAFF.

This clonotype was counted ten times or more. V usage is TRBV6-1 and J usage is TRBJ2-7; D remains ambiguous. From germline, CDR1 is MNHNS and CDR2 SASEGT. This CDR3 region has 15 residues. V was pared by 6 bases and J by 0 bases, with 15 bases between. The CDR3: CASRPGRSNSYEQYF. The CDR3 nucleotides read TGTGCCAGCAGACCTGGACGGTCCAACTCCTACGAGCAGTACTTC.

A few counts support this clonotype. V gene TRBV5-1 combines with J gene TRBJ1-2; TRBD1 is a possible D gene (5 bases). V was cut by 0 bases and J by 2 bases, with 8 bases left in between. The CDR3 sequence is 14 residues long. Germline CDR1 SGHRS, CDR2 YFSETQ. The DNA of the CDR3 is TGCGCCAGCAGCTTGGAAAGGGGAAACTATGGCTACACCTTC. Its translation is CASSLERGNYGYTF.

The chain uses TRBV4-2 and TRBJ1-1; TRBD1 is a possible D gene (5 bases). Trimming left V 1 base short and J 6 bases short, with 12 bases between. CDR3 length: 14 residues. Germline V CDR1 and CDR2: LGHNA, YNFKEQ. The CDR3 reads CASSQVTGSAEAFF. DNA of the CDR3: TGTGCCAGCAGCCAAGTCACAGGCTCTGCTGAAGCTTTCTTT.

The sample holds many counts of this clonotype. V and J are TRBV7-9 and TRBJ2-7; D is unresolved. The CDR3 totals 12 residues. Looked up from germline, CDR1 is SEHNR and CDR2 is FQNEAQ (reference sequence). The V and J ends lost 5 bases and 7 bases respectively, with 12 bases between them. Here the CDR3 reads CASSLPPLEQYF. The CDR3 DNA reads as TGTGCCAGCAGCCTCCCTCCTCTAGAGCAGTACTTC.

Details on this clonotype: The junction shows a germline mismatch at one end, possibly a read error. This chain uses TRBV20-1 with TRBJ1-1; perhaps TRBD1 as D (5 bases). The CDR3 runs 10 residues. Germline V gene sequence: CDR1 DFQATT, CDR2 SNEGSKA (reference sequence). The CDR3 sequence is CSPSFREGFF. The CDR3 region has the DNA TGCAGTCCATCGTTCAGGGAAGGTTTCTTT.

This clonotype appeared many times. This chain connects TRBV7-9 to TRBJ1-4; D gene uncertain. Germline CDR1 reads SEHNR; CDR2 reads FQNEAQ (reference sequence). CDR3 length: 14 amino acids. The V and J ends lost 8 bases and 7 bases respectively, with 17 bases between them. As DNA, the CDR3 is TGTGCCAGCGCGAAATGGGAGGAGCGTGAAAAACTGTTTTTT. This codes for CASAKWEEREKLFF.

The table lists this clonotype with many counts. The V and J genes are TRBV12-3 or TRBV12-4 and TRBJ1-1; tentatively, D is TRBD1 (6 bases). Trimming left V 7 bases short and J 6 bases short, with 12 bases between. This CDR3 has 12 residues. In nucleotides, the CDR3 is TGTGCCAGCACCCGGGAGGGGGCTGAAGCTTTCTTT. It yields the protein CASTREGAEAFF.

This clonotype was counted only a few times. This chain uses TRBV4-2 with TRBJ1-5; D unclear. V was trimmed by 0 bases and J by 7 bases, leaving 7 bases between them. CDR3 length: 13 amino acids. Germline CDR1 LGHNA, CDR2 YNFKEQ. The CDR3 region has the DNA TGTGCCAGCAGCCAAGATATAAAGCAGCCCCAGCATTTT. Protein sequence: CASSQDIKQPQHF.

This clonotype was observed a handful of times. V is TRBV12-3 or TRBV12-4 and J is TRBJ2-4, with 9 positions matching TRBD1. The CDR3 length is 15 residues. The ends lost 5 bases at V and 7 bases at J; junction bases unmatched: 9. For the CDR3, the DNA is TGTGCCAGCAGTACAACCGGGGACAGGGAGAACATTCAGTACTTC. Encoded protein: CASSTTGDRENIQYF.

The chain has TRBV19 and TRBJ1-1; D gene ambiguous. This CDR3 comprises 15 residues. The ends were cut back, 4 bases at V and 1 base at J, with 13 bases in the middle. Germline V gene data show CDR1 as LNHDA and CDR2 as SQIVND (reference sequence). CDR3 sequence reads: CASSKKQPANTEAFF. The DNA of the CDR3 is TGTGCCAGTAGTAAAAAACAGCCCGCGAACACTGAAGCTTTCTTT.

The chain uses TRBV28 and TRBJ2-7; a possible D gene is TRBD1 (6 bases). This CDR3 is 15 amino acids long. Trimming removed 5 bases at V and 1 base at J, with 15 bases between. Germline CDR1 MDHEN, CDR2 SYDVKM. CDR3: CASSTVGRGSYEQYF. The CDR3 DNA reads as TGTGCCAGCAGTACTGTTGGAAGGGGGTCCTACGAGCAGTACTTC.

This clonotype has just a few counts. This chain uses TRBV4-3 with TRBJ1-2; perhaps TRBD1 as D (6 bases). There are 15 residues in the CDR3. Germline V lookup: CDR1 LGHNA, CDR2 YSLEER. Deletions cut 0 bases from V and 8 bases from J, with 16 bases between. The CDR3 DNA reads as TGCGCCAGCAGCCAAGATCGGGGGGGGGCGCGAGGCTACACCTTC. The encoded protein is CASSQDRGGARGYTF.

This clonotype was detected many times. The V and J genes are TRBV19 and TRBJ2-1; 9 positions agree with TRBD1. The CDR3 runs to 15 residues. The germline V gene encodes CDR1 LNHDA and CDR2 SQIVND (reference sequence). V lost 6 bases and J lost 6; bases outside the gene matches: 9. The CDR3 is CASRPGDRDSNEQFF. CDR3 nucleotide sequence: TGTGCCAGTAGGCCCGGGGACAGGGATTCCAATGAGCAGTTCTTC.

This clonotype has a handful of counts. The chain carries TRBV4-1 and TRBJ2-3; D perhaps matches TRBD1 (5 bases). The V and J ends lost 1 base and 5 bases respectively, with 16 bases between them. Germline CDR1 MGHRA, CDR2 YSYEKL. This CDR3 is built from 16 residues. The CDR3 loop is CASSQVISGPEDTQYF. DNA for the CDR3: TGCGCCAGCAGCCAAGTTATTTCAGGGCCGGAAGATACGCAGTATTTT.

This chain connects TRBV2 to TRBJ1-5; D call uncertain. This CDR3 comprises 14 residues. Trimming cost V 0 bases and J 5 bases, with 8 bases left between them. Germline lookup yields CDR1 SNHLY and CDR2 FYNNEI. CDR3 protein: CASSEAVRDQPQHF. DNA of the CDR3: TGTGCCAGCAGTGAAGCGGTACGGGATCAGCCCCAGCATTTT.

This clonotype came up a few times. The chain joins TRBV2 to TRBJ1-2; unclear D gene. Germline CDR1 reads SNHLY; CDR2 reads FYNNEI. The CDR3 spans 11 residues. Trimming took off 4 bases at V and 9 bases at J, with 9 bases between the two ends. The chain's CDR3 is CASSAVLSYTF. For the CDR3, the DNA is TGTGCCAGCAGTGCAGTCCTGAGCTACACCTTC. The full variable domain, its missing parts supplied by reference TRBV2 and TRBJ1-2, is EPEVTQTPSHQVTQMGQEVILRCVPISNHLYFYWYRQILGQKVEFLVSFYNNEISEKSEIFDDQFSVERPDGSNFTLKIRSTKLEDSAMYFCASSAVLSYTFGSGTRLTVV.

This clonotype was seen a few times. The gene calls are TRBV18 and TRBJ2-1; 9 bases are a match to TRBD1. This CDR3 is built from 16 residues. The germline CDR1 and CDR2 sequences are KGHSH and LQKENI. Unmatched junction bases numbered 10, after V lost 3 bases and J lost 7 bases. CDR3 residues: CASSPYLMTGGNEQFF. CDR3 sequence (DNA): TGTGCCAGCTCACCTTACCTGATGACAGGGGGAAATGAGCAGTTCTTC.